This is a list of T cell receptor beta chains from one sample in a study of beta chain features in type 1 diabetes. TCRdb keeps only in-frame clones here, not all; method: immunoSEQ multiplex PCR. The table includes hundreds of thousands of clones, less than 10% detected once. Sequences were obtained from central memory CD4+ T cells from blood. The receptor source for this set is a woman younger than 35 in good health. CDR3s include the opening cysteine and the closing phenylalanine or tryptophan. Each record gives: clone size, V gene, J gene, D gene, CDR3 DNA, CDR3 protein. The D gene is left open where the match is weak. Expanded clones are given a class, and other clones once, few, many or no size at all.

.	TRBV5-6	TRBJ1-2	.	TGTGCCAGCAGCCCGACAGTGTACTATGGCTACACCTTC	CASSPTVYYGYTF
.	TRBV7-2	TRBJ2-7	.	TGTGCCAGCAGCTTAGTACTGACCTCCTACGAGCAGTACTTC	CASSLVLTSYEQYF
.	TRBV10-2	TRBJ2-3	.	TGCGCCAGCAGTGAGTCGAGGAATACGCAGTATTTT	CASSESRNTQYF
.	TRBV7-2	TRBJ1-5	.	TGTGCCAGCAGTCCCCCGGGAGCGGCGTCCCAGCATTTT	CASSPPGAASQHF
many	TRBV7-8	TRBJ2-1	.	TGTGCCAGCAGCTTAGGGGAACTTACCAATGAGCAGTTCTTC	CASSLGELTNEQFF
few	TRBV29-1	TRBJ2-3	TRBD1	TGCAGCGCAGAGGGGGCTTTTTTT	CSAEGAFF
.	TRBV7-9	TRBJ2-7	TRBD2	TGTGCCAGCAGCCGGACCGGCGGGGGGGCATCCTACGAGCAGTACTTC	CASSRTGGGASYEQYF
.	TRBV19	TRBJ1-5	.	TGTGCCAGTAGTATAGTAGGCACCTCCAATCAGCCCCAGCATTTT	CASSIVGTSNQPQHF
many	TRBV10-3	TRBJ2-1	.	TGTGCCATCAGAGACAGACAGGACAATGAGCAGTTCTTC	CAIRDRQDNEQFF
.	TRBV9	TRBJ1-3	TRBD1	TGTGCCAGCAGCCCGACGGGACAGGGAAACACCATATATTTT	CASSPTGQGNTIYF
few	TRBV2	TRBJ2-1	TRBD2	TGTGCCAGCAGCAAGACCGGGACTAGCGGGAGAGATGAGCAGTTCTTC	CASSKTGTSGRDEQFF
few	TRBV11-2	TRBJ2-7	.	TGTGCCAGCAGCTTACTAGAATCCTTTGCGCAGTACTTC	CASSLLESFAQYF
few	TRBV11-2	TRBJ2-7	TRBD2	TGTGCCAGCAGCCGCGGGACTAGCGGGAACTACGAGCAGTACTTC	CASSRGTSGNYEQYF
many	TRBV11-2	TRBJ2-3	.	TGTGCCAGCAGCTTTTCAGGGTATGGCACAGATACGCAGTATTTT	CASSFSGYGTDTQYF
few	TRBV6-6	TRBJ2-1	.	TGTGCCAGCAGTAGACCTGAGGGTTATGACAATGAGCAGTTCTTC	CASSRPEGYDNEQFF